The present T cell receptor beta chain was sequenced within a study of cytomegalovirus exposure and HLA in healthy donors. The donors comprised healthy bone marrow donors. In the PCR, 60 Vbeta and 13 Jbeta primers were used. Methods used by the authors: As a later analysis found, there were around 86 million unique TCR beta chains, of which some 9.9 million were shared. Profiling relied on immunoSEQ multiplex PCR, and the TCRdb table lists in-frame clones only, not all of them. That table supplies the V and J calls and clone size; D and trimming were determined from the DNA. The profile covers about 92,000 clones, with about two thirds appearing a single time and around 2.5% taken by the ten largest. The CDR3 extends over 14 amino acids. From germline, CDR1 is MNHEY and CDR2 SVGAGI. Trimming cost V 6 bases and J 5 bases, with 16 bases left between them. Concerning this clone itself: Its antigen remains unknown.

General observations from the study: It was only CMV serostatus that was available as immune exposure information. Per a later analysis, HLA-associated TCR beta chains showed more clonal expansion than other, equally common TCR beta chains.

The sequence was obtained from a man aged 50 to 59 in good health and CMV-seronegative. Sequenced material: PBMCs. The chain joins TRBV6-5 to TRBJ1-2, with TRBD1 as a possible D gene (6 bases). CDR3 in DNA: TGTGCCAGCAGCCTAGGGGGTCTCACGTATGGCTACACCTTC. As protein: CASSLGGLTYGYTF.